The source of this T cell receptor beta chain is a study of T cells after posttransplantation cyclophosphamide. Study findings and constraints: Recipient CMV seropositivity and CMV reactivation strongly tracked TRB clonality. Donor CD8+ memory clones often dominated recipient blood repertoires at later times. Skin or GI-infiltrating T cells shared few TRB sequences with blood.

In this sample, this clone turned up many times. Antigen unknown. The V gene lost 10 bases and the J gene lost 1 base, with 10 bases spanning the gap. Germline lookup yields CDR1 SEHNR and CDR2 FQNEAQ (reference sequence). This CDR3 has 13 amino acids. Treatment was busulfan-fludarabine conditioning, a marrow graft, and cyclophosphamide on days +3 and +4. TCRdb's table, derived via immunoSEQ multiplex PCR, lists solely in-frame clones and lacks some. The specimen has about 3,200 clones, none found just once. The rearrangement joins TRBV7-9 to TRBJ1-4, with D uncertain. This receptor was identified in a female patient over 55 who received an allogeneic stem cell transplant from a related donor and was CMV-positive. Certain T cells may be donor cells from the graft. Sequences were derived from PBMCs, sampled after allogeneic stem cell transplant with posttransplant cyclophosphamide. As DNA, the CDR3 is TGTGCCACGAACAGTTTAACTAATGAAAAACTGTTTTTT. It codes for CATNSLTNEKLFF.